This note documents a single T cell receptor (beta chain) sequence. Its antigen remains unidentified. No much larger clonotype is one base removed from it; base qualities were not supplied. The library was produced with 5' RACE. The sequencing machine was a NextSeq 500. The TCR library protocol attached a unique molecular identifier to each TCR cDNA molecule to allow correction of PCR and sequencing errors. The published analysis was carried out like this. TCR identification, UMI-based error correction and CDR3 extraction were performed with Decombinator tools. Expanded TCRs were defined as those above a frequency of 2 per 1,000, corresponding to the top 1% of the tumor frequency distribution. Each repertoire was subsampled 100 times to 5,000 TCRs, after which Renyi diversity was computed with the R vegan package. CDR3 similarity networks were constructed using string-kernel similarity of amino acid triplets, with links drawn between CDR3s whose pairwise similarity was above 0.82. Starting from the raw public reads, TCRdb applied fastp trimming at Q25, assembled clones with MiXCR and retained in-frame beta chains. A single entry per CDR3 protein holds the most common genes and DNA from its merged rows. The V and J calls were determined by TCRdb, not by the authors. The sample table records about 43,000 distinct CDR3 sequences; approximately 22% of these occur just once. The ten biggest clones cover about 7% of the sample.

Deletion took 1 base off V and 4 bases off J, with a span of 13 bases between the germline ends. CDR1 DFQATT and CDR2 SNEGSKA are derived from the germline V gene (reference sequence). From cysteine to phenylalanine, the CDR3 is 14 amino acids long. The CDR3 DNA has 42 bases and is translated from base 1. This sample was included in a study of spatial heterogeneity in lung cancer (dated by TCRdb to between 2017 and 2020). About the investigation overall: Donors were some 70 patients with early-stage, untreated non-small cell lung cancer from the lung TRACERx cohort. Follow-up PBMC samples were sequenced whenever the samples were available, and the median time to follow-up was around 2 years after resection. More beta-chain than alpha-chain transcripts were consistently detected, likely reflecting higher beta-chain transcript abundance. In the raw uncorrected reads, each unique combination of TCR and UMI appeared on average more than ten times. In non-small cell lung cancer, the study made a quantitative comparison of TCR alpha and beta repertoires among multiple tumor regions, matched nontumor lung and blood. Nonsynonymous mutation counts, determined by whole-exome sequencing of tumor tissue, were related to features of the TCR repertoire. At surgery, 200 or so tumor regions, roughly 63 matched nontumor lung samples and 50 to 60 PBMC samples were TCR-sequenced for both alpha and beta chains.

Results and caveats for the whole study, not just this receptor: Ubiquitous expanded tumor TCRs showed up in blood more often at tumor resection than at routine follow-up. Confirming at a functional level the hypothesis that regional TCRs recognize regional mutations was considered to require additional single-cell paired TCR alpha and beta sequencing. Comparisons of baseline and follow-up blood repertoires included only approximately 15 patients.

The sample's time point, from its label and the paper: blood at routine non-recurrence follow-up after resection. Whole RNA extracted from tumor and nontumor lung tissue, or from cryopreserved PBMC samples, was used for TCR sequencing without cell sorting. Only patients for whom sufficient RNA was available from at least two tumor regions were selected for TCR sequencing. The receptor's source is a female donor with early-stage non-small cell lung cancer. The chain is made from TRBV20-1 and TRBJ1-1; TRBD1 is a weak D gene call, 5 bases matching. This specimen was PBMCs, taken at follow-up. CDR3 protein: CSARALSGGTEAFF. The DNA sequence is as follows: TGCAGTGCTAGAGCGCTTTCGGGGGGCACTGAAGCTTTCTTT.